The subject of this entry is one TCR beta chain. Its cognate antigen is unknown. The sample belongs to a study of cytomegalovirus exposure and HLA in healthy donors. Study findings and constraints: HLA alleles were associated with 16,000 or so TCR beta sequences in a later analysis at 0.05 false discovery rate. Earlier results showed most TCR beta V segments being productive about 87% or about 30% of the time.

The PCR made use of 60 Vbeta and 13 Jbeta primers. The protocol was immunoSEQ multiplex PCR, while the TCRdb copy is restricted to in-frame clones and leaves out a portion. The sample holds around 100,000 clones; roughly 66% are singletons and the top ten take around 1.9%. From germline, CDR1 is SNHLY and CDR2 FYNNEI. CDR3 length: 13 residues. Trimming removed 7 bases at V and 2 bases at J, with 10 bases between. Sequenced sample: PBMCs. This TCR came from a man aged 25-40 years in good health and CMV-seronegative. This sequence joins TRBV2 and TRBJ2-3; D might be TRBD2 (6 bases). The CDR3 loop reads CASKVAATDTQYF. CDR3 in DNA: TGTGCCAGCAAGGTAGCGGCCACAGATACGCAGTATTTT.